A selection of T cell receptor beta chains follows, all from one sample in a study of shared clonotypes between healthy human individuals. Some clones are missing from TCRdb's copy, which holds only in-frame ones; the method was immunoSEQ multiplex PCR. The data contain millions of clones, 85% to 95% of them singletons. Sequenced input: naive CD4+ T cells from PBMCs. The receptor source for this set is a man younger than 30 in good health. Some clones in this sample may be carry-over from other donors' samples. Both conserved end residues are part of each CDR3. A D gene is named only where the DNA matches it firmly. Size is omitted from some rows. Given values are once, few, many or a class for expanded clones.

>NA|TRBD1|TRBV7-2|TRBJ2-5|16
TGTGCCAGCAGTACTCCTCTCCGGGACAGGGGGCGGAGGCCGTACTTC
CASSTPLRDRGRRPYF
>NA|TRBD2|TRBV11-2|TRBJ2-5|17
TGTGCCAGCAGCCGGTATGGACTAGCGGGAGACTGGGAGACCCAGTACTTC
CASSRYGLAGDWETQYF
>NA|NA|TRBV28|TRBJ2-5|13
TGTGCCAGCAGTTTGACAGGGAGGGAGACCCAGTACTTC
CASSLTGRETQYF
>NA|TRBD2|TRBV6-1|TRBJ2-7|15
TGTGCCAGCAGTGCGACTAGCGGACCAAGCTACGAGCAGTACTTC
CASSATSGPSYEQYF
>NA|TRBD1|TRBV27|TRBJ2-2|15
TGTGCCAGCAGTAGACAGGGGGCTAGGGCCGGGGAGCTGTTTTTT
CASSRQGARAGELFF
>once|NA|TRBV28|TRBJ1-2|14
TGTGCCAGCATTGAGGCGGCCCAGGACTATGGCTACACCTTC
CASIEAAQDYGYTF
>NA|TRBD1|TRBV6-1|TRBJ2-2|13
TGTGCCAGTAAACAGGGGCCCACCGGGGAGCTGTTTTTT
CASKQGPTGELFF
>NA|TRBD1|TRBV6-5|TRBJ2-2|15
TGTGCCAGCAGTTACGACAGGGCAAAAAACGGGGAGCTGTTTTTT
CASSYDRAKNGELFF
>NA|NA|TRBV7-9|TRBJ2-7|15
TGTGCCAGCAGTTCTTCCGGGACACTGACCTACGAGCAGTACTTC
CASSSSGTLTYEQYF
>NA|NA|TRBV7-3|TRBJ2-3|15
TGTGCCAGCAGCCCATGGCGCTCAAGCACAGATACGCAGTATTTT
CASSPWRSSTDTQYF
>NA|NA|TRBV9|TRBJ1-1|13
TGTGCCAGCAGCGTAGGGACAAACACTGAAGCTTTCTTT
CASSVGTNTEAFF
>NA|TRBD1|TRBV5-1|TRBJ2-7|12
TGCGCCAGCAACCGGGACAGCTACGAGCAGTACTTC
CASNRDSYEQYF
>once|NA|TRBV19|TRBJ1-5|12
TGTGCCAGCAGGGACTACAATCAGCCCCAGCATTTT
CASRDYNQPQHF
>once|NA|TRBV4-3|TRBJ1-2|14
TGCGCCAGCAGCCCCGACCAGGGAAACTATGGCTACACCTTC
CASSPDQGNYGYTF
>NA|NA|TRBV2|TRBJ1-1|14
TGTGCCAGCAGCCTTTTACAAGGAAACACTGAAGCTTTCTTT
CASSLLQGNTEAFF
>NA|NA|TRBV10-1|TRBJ2-2|16
TGCGCCAGCAGTCAACAGGCAAGAAAGGACGCCGGGGAGCTGTTTTTT
CASSQQARKDAGELFF
>once|TRBD1|TRBV5-6|TRBJ1-2|13
TGTGCCAGCAGCCACGGACAGGGATCCGGCTACACCTTC
CASSHGQGSGYTF
>NA|TRBD1|TRBV6-5|TRBJ2-7|13
TGTGCCAGCAGGGGGACAGGGACCTACGAGCAGTACTTT
CASRGTGTYEQYF
>NA|NA|TRBV19|TRBJ1-5|14
TGTGCCAGTAACCCCGGGGGGAGTTATCAGCCCCAGCATTTT
CASNPGGSYQPQHF
>NA|NA|TRBV10-3|TRBJ1-3|14
TGTGCCACGTCACGGGACGTAGAGGGAAACACCATATATTTT
CATSRDVEGNTIYF
>NA|NA|TRBV7-9|TRBJ2-7|13
TGTGCCAGCAGCTCGGGCGTCGTCTACGAGCAGTACTTC
CASSSGVVYEQYF
>NA|TRBD2|TRBV27|TRBJ2-1|16
TGTGCCAGCAGCCGACCGGGACTAGGACTTTACAATGAGCAGTTCTTC
CASSRPGLGLYNEQFF
>NA|NA|TRBV2|TRBJ1-1|16
TGTGCCAGCACTACCATCGCAGGGGCTACCAACACTGAAGCTTTCTTT
CASTTIAGATNTEAFF
>NA|NA|TRBV5-1|TRBJ1-5|14
TGCGCCAGCAGCTTGGACAGCGCCAATCAGCCCCAGCATTTT
CASSLDSANQPQHF
>NA|TRBD1|TRBV29-1|TRBJ1-1|12
TGCAGCGTGCGGACAGGGGACACTGAAGCTTTCTTT
CSVRTGDTEAFF
>NA|TRBD2|TRBV11-2|TRBJ2-1|15
TGTGCCAGCAGCTTAGGAGCGGGAGGGCCTTATGAGCAGTTCTTC
CASSLGAGGPYEQFF
>NA|TRBD2|TRBV7-3|TRBJ2-2|15
TGTGCCAGCAGCCAAATAGCGGGACCCACCGGGGAGCTGTTTTTT
CASSQIAGPTGELFF
>NA|TRBD2|TRBV5-1|TRBJ2-2|17
TGCGCCAGCAGCTTGGCCCGAGCGGGAGTTGGCACCGGGGAGCTGTTTTTT
CASSLARAGVGTGELFF
>NA|NA|TRBV5-1|TRBJ2-2|16
TGCGCCAGCAGCTCGCGACCCATCGGAGGCACCGGGGAGCTGTTTTTT
CASSSRPIGGTGELFF
>NA|NA|TRBV4-2|TRBJ2-3|15
TGTGCCAGCAGCCAAGTCCCCCAGGGGACAGATACGCAGTATTTT
CASSQVPQGTDTQYF
>NA|NA|TRBV5-1|TRBJ2-5|13
TGCGCCAGCAGCCAACAACCGGGGGAGACCCAGTACTTC
CASSQQPGETQYF
>NA|NA|TRBV11-2|TRBJ1-2|14
TGTGCCAGCAGCTTAGATTGGGGAGCAGGGGGCTACACCTTC
CASSLDWGAGGYTF
>NA|TRBD1|TRBV5-1|TRBJ2-1|13
TGCGCCAGTGGGACAGGGGGTTCCAATGAGCAGTTCTTC
CASGTGGSNEQFF
>NA|NA|TRBV29-1|TRBJ1-3|11
TGCAGCGTTGAAAGAGGGGACACCATATATTTT
CSVERGDTIYF
>NA|NA|TRBV29-1|TRBJ1-2|13
TGCAGCGCGTCAGGGCAAGCTAACTATGGCTACACCTTC
CSASGQANYGYTF
>NA|NA|TRBV9|TRBJ1-6|16
TGTGCCAGCAGCGTAGGTCACTCGGGCTCCAATTCACCCCTCCACTTT
CASSVGHSGSNSPLHF
>NA|NA|TRBV5-4|TRBJ1-2|14
TGTGCCAGCAGCTTGGCCAACAGGGTGGAGGGCTACACCTTC
CASSLANRVEGYTF
>NA|TRBD1|TRBV28|TRBJ1-1|14
TGTGCCAGCACCCGGGACAGCAAGAACACTGAAGCTTTCTTT
CASTRDSKNTEAFF
>once|NA|TRBV10-3|TRBJ1-2|14
TGTGCCATCAGTGAAGGCCTGACCTATATTAGTTGGACCTTC
CAISEGLTYISWTF
>NA|TRBD2|TRBV7-2|TRBJ2-1|16
TGTGCCAGCAGCCCTAGGTTTGCGGGAGCCTACAATGAGCAGTTCTTC
CASSPRFAGAYNEQFF
>NA|TRBD1|TRBV2|TRBJ1-2|13
TGTGCCATCCGCCGGGACAGGGAATATGGCTACACCTTC
CAIRRDREYGYTF
>NA|NA|TRBV5-1|TRBJ2-7|13
TGCGCCAGCAGCTTCATCAGGGATTCCGAGCAGTACTTC
CASSFIRDSEQYF
>NA|NA|TRBV27|TRBJ2-1|11
TGTGCCAGCAGTTATCATGGCGAGCAGTTCTTC
CASSYHGEQFF
>NA|TRBD2|TRBV10-3|TRBJ2-7|16
TGTGCCATCAGCCCTGGGACTAGCGGGCGTACCTACGAGCAGTACTTC
CAISPGTSGRTYEQYF
>once|NA|TRBV6-5|TRBJ1-5|13
TGTGCCAGCAGTCCAGGGTGGGATCAGCCCCAGCATTTT
CASSPGWDQPQHF
>NA|NA|TRBV19|TRBJ1-2|14
TGTGCCAGTACCCTCGGCGGTAGCAACTATGGCTACACCTTC
CASTLGGSNYGYTF
>NA|NA|TRBV7-9|TRBJ2-5|13
TGTGCCAGCAGCCTAGCCGCCGGGGAGACCCAGTACTTC
CASSLAAGETQYF
>NA|NA|TRBV6-6|TRBJ2-5|16
TGTGCCAGCAGTTACTCGAGTTTTACAGGGAGGGAGACCCAGTACTTC
CASSYSSFTGRETQYF
>NA|NA|TRBV6-6|TRBJ1-2|14
TGTGCCAGCAGTTTCGGACAATCGGACTATGGCTACACCTTC
CASSFGQSDYGYTF
>NA|TRBD1|TRBV28|TRBJ2-7|14
TGTGCCAGCAGTAGGGGGACAGGGGCCTACGAGCAGTACTTC
CASSRGTGAYEQYF